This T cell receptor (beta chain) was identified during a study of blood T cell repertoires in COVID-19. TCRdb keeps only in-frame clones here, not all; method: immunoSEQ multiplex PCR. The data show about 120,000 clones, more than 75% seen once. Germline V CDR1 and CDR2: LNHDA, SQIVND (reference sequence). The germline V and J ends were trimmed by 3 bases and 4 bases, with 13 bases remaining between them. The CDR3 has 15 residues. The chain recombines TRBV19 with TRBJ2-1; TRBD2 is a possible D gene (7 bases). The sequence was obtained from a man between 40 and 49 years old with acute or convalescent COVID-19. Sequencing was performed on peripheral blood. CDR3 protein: CASSIPRGGYNEQFF. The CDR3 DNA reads TGTGCCAGTAGTATCCCAAGGGGGGGTTACAATGAGCAGTTCTTC.